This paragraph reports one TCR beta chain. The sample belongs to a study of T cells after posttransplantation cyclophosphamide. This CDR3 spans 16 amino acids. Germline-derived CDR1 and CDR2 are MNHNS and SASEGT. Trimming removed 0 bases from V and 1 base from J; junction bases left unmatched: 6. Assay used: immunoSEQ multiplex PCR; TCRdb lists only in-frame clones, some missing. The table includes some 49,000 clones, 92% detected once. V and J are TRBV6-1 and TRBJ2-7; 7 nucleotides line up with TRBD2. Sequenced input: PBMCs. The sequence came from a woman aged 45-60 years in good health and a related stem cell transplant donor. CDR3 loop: CASSEALQGGSYEQYF. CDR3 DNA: TGTGCCAGCAGTGAAGCGCTTCAGGGAGGGTCCTACGAGCAGTACTTC.